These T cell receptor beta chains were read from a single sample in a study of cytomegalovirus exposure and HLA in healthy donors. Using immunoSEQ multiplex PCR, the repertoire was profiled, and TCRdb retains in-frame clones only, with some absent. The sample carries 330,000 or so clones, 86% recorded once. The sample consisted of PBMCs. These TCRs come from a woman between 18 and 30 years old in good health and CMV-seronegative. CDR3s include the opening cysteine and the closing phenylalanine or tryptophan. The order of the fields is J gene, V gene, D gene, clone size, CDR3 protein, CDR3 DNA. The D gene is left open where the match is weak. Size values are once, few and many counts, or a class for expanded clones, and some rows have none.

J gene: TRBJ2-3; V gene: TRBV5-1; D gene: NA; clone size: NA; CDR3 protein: CASSLLGLSTDTQYF; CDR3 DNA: TGCGCCAGCAGCCTCTTGGGGCTAAGCACAGATACGCAGTATTTT
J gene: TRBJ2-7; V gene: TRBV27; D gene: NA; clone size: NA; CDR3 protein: CASSLWAAESYEQYF; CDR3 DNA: TGTGCCAGCAGTCTTTGGGCCGCTGAATCCTACGAGCAGTACTTC
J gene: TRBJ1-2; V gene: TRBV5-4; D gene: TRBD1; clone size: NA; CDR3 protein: CASSPFDRGSYGYTF; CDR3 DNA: TGTGCCAGCAGCCCGTTTGACAGGGGGAGCTATGGCTACACCTTC
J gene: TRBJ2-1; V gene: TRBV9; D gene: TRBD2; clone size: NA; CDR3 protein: CASSATSGSLGNEQFF; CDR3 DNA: TGTGCCAGCAGCGCCACTAGCGGGTCCTTAGGGAATGAGCAGTTCTTC
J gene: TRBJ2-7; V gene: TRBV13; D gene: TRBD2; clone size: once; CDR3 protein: CASSGGPQYEQYF; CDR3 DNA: TGTGCCAGTTCGGGGGGTCCTCAGTACGAGCAGTACTTC
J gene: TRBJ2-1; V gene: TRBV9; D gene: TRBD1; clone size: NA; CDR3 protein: CASSVTGQGTEQFF; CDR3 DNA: TGTGCCAGCAGCGTAACAGGACAGGGGACTGAGCAGTTCTTC
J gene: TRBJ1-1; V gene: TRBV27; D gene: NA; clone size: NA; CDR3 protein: CASSPRPGGAEAFF; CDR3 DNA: TGTGCCAGCAGTCCACGCCCCGGAGGCGCTGAAGCTTTCTTT
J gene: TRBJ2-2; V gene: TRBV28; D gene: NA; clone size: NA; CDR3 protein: CASSTESLPGTGELFF; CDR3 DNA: TGTGCCAGCAGTACCGAATCTCTCCCAGGGACCGGGGAGCTGTTTTTT
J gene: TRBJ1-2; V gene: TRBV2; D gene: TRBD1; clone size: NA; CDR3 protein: CASLQGAANYGYTF; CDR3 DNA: TGTGCCAGCTTGCAGGGGGCAGCTAACTATGGCTACACCTTC
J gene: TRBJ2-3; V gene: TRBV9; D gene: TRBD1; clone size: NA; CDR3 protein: CASSLGQGTDTQYF; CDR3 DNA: TGTGCCAGCAGCCTTGGACAGGGCACAGATACGCAGTATTTT
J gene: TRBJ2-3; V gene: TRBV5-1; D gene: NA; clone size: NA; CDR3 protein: CASSLAGRGHDTQYF; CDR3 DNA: TGCGCCAGCAGCTTGGCCGGGCGGGGTCACGATACGCAGTATTTT
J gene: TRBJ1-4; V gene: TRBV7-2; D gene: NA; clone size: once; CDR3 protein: CASSIDRDEKLFF; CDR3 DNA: TGTGCCAGCAGCATAGACAGAGATGAAAAACTGTTTTTT
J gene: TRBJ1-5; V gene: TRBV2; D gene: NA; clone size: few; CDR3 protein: CASSYYQEEPQHF; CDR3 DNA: TGTGCCAGCAGTTACTACCAGGAGGAGCCCCAGCATTTT
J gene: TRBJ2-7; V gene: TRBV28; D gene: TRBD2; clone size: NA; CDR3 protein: CASSPLAGAANEQYF; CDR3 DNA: TGTGCCAGCAGCCCCTTAGCGGGAGCTGCGAACGAGCAGTACTTC
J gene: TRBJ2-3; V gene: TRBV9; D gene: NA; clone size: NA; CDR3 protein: CASSPRTGELAGWGTDTQYF; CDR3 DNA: TGTGCCAGCAGCCCCAGGACAGGCGAATTAGCGGGGTGGGGCACAGATACGCAGTATTTT
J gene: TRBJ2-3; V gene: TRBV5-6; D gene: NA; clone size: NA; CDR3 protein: CASRPPGAPDTQYF; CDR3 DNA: TGTGCCAGCAGGCCGCCGGGAGCACCAGATACGCAGTATTTT
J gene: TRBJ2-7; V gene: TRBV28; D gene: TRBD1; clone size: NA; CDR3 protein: CASSPGQGMYEQYF; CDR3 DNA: TGTGCCAGCAGCCCGGGACAGGGGATGTACGAGCAGTACTTC
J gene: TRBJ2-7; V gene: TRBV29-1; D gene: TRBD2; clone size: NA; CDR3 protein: CSVEERSGRAFLPHYYEQYF; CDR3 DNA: TGCAGCGTTGAAGAAAGGAGCGGGAGGGCCTTCTTACCTCACTACTACGAGCAGTACTTC
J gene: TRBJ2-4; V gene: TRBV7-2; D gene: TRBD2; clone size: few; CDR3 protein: CASSREGIAKNIQYF; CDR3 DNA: TGTGCCAGCAGCCGGGAGGGTATAGCCAAAAACATTCAGTACTTC
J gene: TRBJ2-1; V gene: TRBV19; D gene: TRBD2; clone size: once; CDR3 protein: CASNGLAGVGEQFF; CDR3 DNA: TGTGCCAGTAACGGACTAGCGGGAGTTGGTGAGCAGTTCTTC
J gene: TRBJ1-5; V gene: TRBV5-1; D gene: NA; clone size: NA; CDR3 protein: CASSLTGLGSNQPQHF; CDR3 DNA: TGCGCCAGCAGCTTAACAGGGCTCGGCTCCAATCAGCCCCAGCATTTT
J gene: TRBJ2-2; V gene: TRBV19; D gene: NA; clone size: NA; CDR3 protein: CASKQLGTGELFF; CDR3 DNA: TGTGCCAGTAAACAGTTGGGCACCGGGGAGCTGTTTTTT
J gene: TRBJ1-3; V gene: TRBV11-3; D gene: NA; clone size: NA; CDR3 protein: CASSAFAGNTIYF; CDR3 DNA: TGTGCCAGCAGCGCCTTCGCGGGAAACACCATATATTTT
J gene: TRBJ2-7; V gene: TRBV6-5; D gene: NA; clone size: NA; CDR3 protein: CASRNEYEQYF; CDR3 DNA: TGTGCCAGCAGAAATGAGTACGAGCAGTACTTC
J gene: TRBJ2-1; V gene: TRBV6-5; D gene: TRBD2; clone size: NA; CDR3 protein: CASSSLAEQRNEQFF; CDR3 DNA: TGTGCCAGCAGTTCACTAGCGGAACAGAGGAATGAGCAGTTCTTC
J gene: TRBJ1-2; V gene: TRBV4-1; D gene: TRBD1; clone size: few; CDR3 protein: CASSQDGTGGWKGYTF; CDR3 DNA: TGCGCCAGCAGCCAAGATGGAACAGGGGGCTGGAAGGGCTACACCTTC
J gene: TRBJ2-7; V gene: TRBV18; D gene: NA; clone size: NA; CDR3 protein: CASSPAQGPYEQYF; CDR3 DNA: TGTGCCAGCTCACCAGCACAGGGACCCTACGAGCAGTACTTC
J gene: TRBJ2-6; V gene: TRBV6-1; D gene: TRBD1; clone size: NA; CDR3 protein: CASSARTGGPGANVLTF; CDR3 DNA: TGTGCCAGCAGTGCGAGGACAGGGGGCCCTGGGGCCAACGTCCTGACTTTC